These T cell receptor beta chains were read from a single sample in a study of siplizumab effects on memory and regulatory T cells. For these TCRs, the target antigens are not known. Method: immunoSEQ multiplex PCR; TCRdb's copy keeps in-frame clones and lacks some. This table has 9,900 or so clones, under 55% appearing once. Sequences were obtained from CFSE-low (dividing) CD8+ T cells sorted from an allogeneic mixed lymphocyte reaction. The receptors originated from a human donor in good health; the cells came from an allogeneic mixed lymphocyte reaction. Each CDR3 is given with its conserved first and last residue. The D gene is left open where the match is weak. Not every row has a clone size; where given, it reads once, few, many or a size class.

clone_size j_call d_call cdr3_length v_call cdr3_aa cdr3_nt
- TRBJ2-5 - 14 TRBV28 CASSLRGAQETQYF TGTGCCAGCAGTTTAAGGGGGGCCCAAGAGACCCAGTACTTC
many TRBJ2-2 TRBD1 14 TRBV2 CASSDTGGHGELFF TGTGCCAGCAGTGACACAGGGGGCCACGGGGAGCTGTTTTTT
- TRBJ1-2 - 15 TRBV11-3 CASSFQGSHLYGYTF TGTGCCAGCAGCTTCCAGGGGTCCCACCTCTATGGCTACACCTTC
- TRBJ1-2 - 18 TRBV29-1 CSVDPLAVFGAVGDGYTF TGCAGCGTTGACCCATTGGCAGTCTTCGGGGCTGTGGGCGATGGCTACACCTTC
few TRBJ2-1 TRBD1 14 TRBV6-5 CASSYDRGFNEQFF TGTGCCAGCAGTTACGACAGGGGTTTCAATGAGCAGTTCTTC
large TRBJ1-1 - 13 TRBV30 CAWSDDSHTEAFF TGTGCCTGGAGTGACGACAGCCACACTGAAGCTTTCTTT
- TRBJ2-3 - 13 TRBV5-1 CASSQPGQDTQYF TGCGCCAGCAGCCAGCCAGGGCAGGATACGCAGTATTTT
- TRBJ1-1 - 12 TRBV5-1 CASSLEGAGAFF TGCGCCAGCAGCTTGGAAGGGGCGGGGGCTTTCTTT
- TRBJ1-4 - 18 TRBV4-2 CASSQVSPGEATSEKLFF TGTGCCAGCAGCCAAGTTTCTCCCGGGGAAGCAACTAGTGAAAAACTGTTTTTT
- TRBJ1-1 TRBD1 15 TRBV9 CASSALDRVATEAFF TGTGCCAGCAGCGCTCTCGACAGGGTAGCCACTGAAGCTTTCTTT
- TRBJ2-3 TRBD2 15 TRBV7-2 CASSLTSGGGDTQYF TGTGCCAGCAGCTTGACTAGCGGGGGGGGAGATACGCAGTATTTT
- TRBJ1-1 - 14 TRBV28 CASTWDGTNTEAFF TGTGCCAGCACTTGGGACGGAACGAACACTGAAGCTTTCTTT
- TRBJ2-5 - 15 TRBV25-1 CASSTPGLRSAAQYF TGTGCCAGCAGTACCCCGGGACTCCGATCGGCGGCCCAGTACTTC
- TRBJ2-7 - 15 TRBV4-3 CASSQERDVNYEQYF TGCGCCAGCAGCCAAGAACGGGACGTCAACTACGAGCAGTACTTC
medium-sized TRBJ2-1 TRBD2 14 TRBV4-1 CASGGLADSNEQFF TGCGCCAGCGGAGGACTAGCCGACTCAAATGAGCAGTTCTTC
medium-sized TRBJ1-1 - 18 TRBV13 CASSFTRGGFEVNTEAFF TGTGCCAGCAGCTTTACAAGGGGAGGGTTTGAGGTGAACACTGAAGCTTTCTTT
- TRBJ2-3 - 13 TRBV5-4 CASSFDTTDTQYF TGTGCCAGCAGCTTTGACACCACAGATACGCAGTATTTT
medium-sized TRBJ1-2 TRBD1 15 TRBV4-3 CASSQDGRGPYGYTF TGCGCCAGCAGCCAAGATGGCAGGGGGCCTTATGGCTACACCTTC
- TRBJ2-7 - 13 TRBV10-2 CASQGDLTYEQYF TGCGCCAGCCAGGGTGACCTAACCTACGAGCAGTACTTC
- TRBJ1-2 - 15 TRBV7-3 CASSLRPEANYGYTF TGTGCCAGCAGCTTAAGGCCGGAAGCTAACTATGGCTACACCTTC
- TRBJ2-7 - 12 TRBV10-1 CASSELGNEQYF TGCGCCAGCAGTGAGTTAGGAAACGAGCAGTACTTC
- TRBJ2-1 TRBD2 16 TRBV5-1 CASSETAGGSYNEQFF TGCGCCAGCAGCGAGACAGCGGGGGGTTCTTACAATGAGCAGTTCTTC
- TRBJ2-6 - 14 TRBV28 CASSLFDTGLVLTF TGTGCCAGCAGTTTGTTTGATACGGGCCTCGTCCTGACTTTC
once TRBJ2-5 TRBD1 15 TRBV5-1 CASSSTQGAQETQYF TGCGCCAGCAGCTCAACTCAGGGGGCCCAAGAGACCCAGTACTTC
medium-sized TRBJ2-7 TRBD1 14 TRBV6-5 CASSYGTGAYEQYF TGTGCCAGCAGCTATGGGACAGGAGCCTACGAGCAGTACTTC
- TRBJ2-1 TRBD2 15 TRBV9 CASSVDGGGAGEQFF TGTGCCAGCAGCGTAGACGGCGGGGGGGCCGGTGAGCAGTTCTTC
- TRBJ1-2 - 14 TRBV25-1 CASSALPTYHGYTF TGTGCCAGCAGTGCCTTACCCACCTACCATGGCTACACCTTC
- TRBJ2-7 - 13 TRBV27 CASSLNGAYEQYF TGTGCCAGCAGTTTAAACGGCGCCTACGAGCAGTACTTC
- TRBJ2-7 TRBD1 13 TRBV14 CASSQTGYHEQYF TGTGCCAGCAGCCAGACAGGGTACCACGAGCAGTACTTC
- TRBJ2-1 TRBD2 15 TRBV27 CASRAILAGGNEQFF TGTGCCAGCAGAGCTATCCTAGCGGGGGGAAATGAGCAGTTCTTC
once TRBJ2-1 - 11 TRBV20-1 CSARGRNEQFF TGCAGTGCTAGGGGTCGGAATGAGCAGTTCTTC
- TRBJ1-2 - 13 TRBV2 CASSEGPKDGYTF TGTGCCAGCAGTGAAGGGCCTAAGGATGGCTACACCTTC
- TRBJ1-1 - 13 TRBV30 CAWSVGGPYEAFF TGTGCCTGGAGTGTTGGGGGGCCCTATGAAGCTTTCTTT
- TRBJ2-1 TRBD1 14 TRBV6-5 CASSYGQGVNEQFF TGTGCCAGCAGTTACGGCCAGGGGGTGAATGAGCAGTTCTTC
- TRBJ2-3 TRBD2 16 TRBV15 CATSRDRAGGEDTQYF TGTGCCACCAGCAGAGACCGTGCGGGGGGCGAAGATACGCAGTATTTT
few TRBJ2-3 - 13 TRBV13 CASSAYNTDTQYF TGTGCCAGCAGCGCCTATAACACAGATACGCAGTATTTT
- TRBJ2-2 - 15 TRBV7-3 CASSLVVASTGELFF TGTGCCAGCAGCTTAGTTGTGGCTAGCACCGGGGAGCTGTTTTTT
- TRBJ2-7 - 13 TRBV7-3 CASSFYRATEQYF TGTGCCAGCAGCTTCTACAGGGCCACAGAGCAGTACTTC
- TRBJ1-1 - 15 TRBV4-1 CASSQDKQGNTEAFF TGCGCCAGCAGCCAAGATAAGCAGGGGAACACTGAAGCTTTCTTT
- TRBJ2-7 - 12 TRBV4-1 CASSPDLLEQYF TGCGCCAGCAGCCCGGATTTGCTGGAGCAGTACTTC
- TRBJ1-2 - 14 TRBV5-1 CASSLAQPWDGYTF TGCGCCAGCAGCTTGGCCCAGCCCTGGGATGGCTACACCTTC
medium-sized TRBJ1-1 - 14 TRBV19 CASSISSLNTEAFF TGTGCCAGTAGTATATCATCTTTGAACACTGAAGCTTTCTTT
medium-sized TRBJ2-1 TRBD1 15 TRBV27 CASSPIGTGRFGQFF TGTGCCAGCAGTCCCATCGGGACAGGTCGATTCGGGCAGTTCTTC
- TRBJ1-5 TRBD1 14 TRBV29-1 CSVTTGTEIQPQHF TGCAGCGTTACTACCGGGACAGAAATCCAGCCCCAGCATTTT
- TRBJ2-7 - 13 TRBV10-1 CASSDSPGSEQYF TGCGCCAGCAGTGATTCCCCCGGGAGCGAGCAGTACTTC
- TRBJ1-2 - 14 TRBV5-4 CASSLARVSYGYTF TGTGCCAGCAGCTTGGCGCGGGTTTCGTATGGCTACACCTTC
- TRBJ2-7 TRBD1 15 TRBV27 CASSWGTGSSYEQYF TGTGCCAGCAGTTGGGGGACAGGGAGCTCCTACGAGCAGTACTTC